Listed here is a single T cell receptor beta chain. Its antigen is unknown. A junction boundary mismatches the germline segment, possibly from a read error. Germline lookup yields CDR1 MDHEN and CDR2 SYDVKM. This CDR3 is 14 amino acids long. The data belong to a study of prognosis after radiotherapy for stage I lung cancer. Looking at the study overall: None of the patients had concurrent treatment alongside stereotactic body radiotherapy. Study-wide findings and caveats: Differential TRBV and TRBJ gene usage was reported between patients with metastases and patients without them. Patients who went on to get distant metastases had lower Shannon entropy after stereotactic body radiation therapy.

Genomic DNA was the source, and TCR beta CDR3 was amplified from it by two-round multiplex PCR. Used in first-round PCR were primers specific to each TRBV and TRBJ gene. Second-round PCR used universal primers. Each CDR3 protein is one row after TCRdb ran MiXCR on the multiplex PCR reads. The sample includes approximately 30,000 distinct CDR3 sequences, around a third seen only once; the top ten take around 10%. The material sequenced was PBMCs, taken before or after stereotactic body radiation therapy (not recorded which). The chain uses TRBV28 and TRBJ2-1; D is possibly TRBD1 (6 bases). This clonotype originated in a donor over 45 with non-small cell lung cancer. This CDR3 is CASSVSGVSLGEQF. The CDR3 bases are TGTGCCAGCAGTGTCTCAGGGGTATCCTTGGGTGAGCAGTTC.